This TCR beta chain was identified during a study of regulatory T cells in long-lasting Graves disease. Whole-study context: Treatment with antithyroid drugs for over 5 years, together with positive TSH receptor antibodies, meant persistent Graves' disease. Study-level findings and limits: Persistent patients shared more public clonotypes (2,741) than newly diagnosed patients (approximately 1,000). TCR diversity was lower in persistent than newly diagnosed Graves' disease.

Remarks on this clonotype: What it binds is not known.

Arm-PCR of CDR3 regions with iRepertoire HTBI primers generated TCR beta libraries. TCRdb analysed the multiplex PCR reads with MiXCR anew, one entry per CDR3 protein. The table records about 460,000 distinct CDR3 sequences, 20% to 25% of them present only once. This sample's time point: persistent/refractory GD, antithyroid drugs over 5 years with positive TRAb. The TCR library was made from RNA that had been extracted from PBMCs in TRIzol. Into tubes containing EDTA, about 10 milliliters of peripheral blood were drawn. The CDR3 totals 17 residues. The J segment lost 3 bases and the V segment lost 4 bases, leaving 10 bases of the junction unmatched. Germline-derived CDR1 and CDR2 are SGHKS and YYEKEE (reference sequence).

The chain combines TRBV5-5 with TRBJ2-2; 9 bases match TRBD1. The input for sequencing was peripheral blood mononuclear cells (PBMCs), taken when the disease was refractory, from a patient treated with antithyroid drugs. This TCR came from a female donor with Graves disease. The DNA for the CDR3 is TGTGCCAGCAGCCTGGGTACAGGGGGCGGGTACACCGGGGAGCTGTTTTTT. It is translated as CASSLGTGGGYTGELFF.